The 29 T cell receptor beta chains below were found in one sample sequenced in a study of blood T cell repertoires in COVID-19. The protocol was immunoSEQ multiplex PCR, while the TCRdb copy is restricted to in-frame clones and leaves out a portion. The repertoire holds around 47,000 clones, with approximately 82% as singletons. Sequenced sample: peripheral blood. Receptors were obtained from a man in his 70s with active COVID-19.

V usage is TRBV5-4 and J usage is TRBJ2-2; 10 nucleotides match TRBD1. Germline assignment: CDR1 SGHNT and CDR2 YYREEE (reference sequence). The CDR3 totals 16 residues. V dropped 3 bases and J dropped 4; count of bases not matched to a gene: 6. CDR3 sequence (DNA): TGTGCCAGCAGCTGGGGGACAGGGGCTGGCACCGGGGAGCTGTTTTTT. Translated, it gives CASSWGTGAGTGELFF. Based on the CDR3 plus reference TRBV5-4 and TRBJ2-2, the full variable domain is ETGVTQSPTHLIKTRGQQVTLRCSSQSGHNTVSWYQQALGQGPQFIFQYYREEENGRGNFPPRFSGLQFPNYSSELNVNALELDDSALYLCASSWGTGAGTGELFFGEGSRLTVL.

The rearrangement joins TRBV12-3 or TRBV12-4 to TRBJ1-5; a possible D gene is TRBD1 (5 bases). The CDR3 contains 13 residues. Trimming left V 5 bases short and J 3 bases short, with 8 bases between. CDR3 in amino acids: CASSAGNNQPQHF. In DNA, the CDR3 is TGTGCCAGCAGTGCAGGGAACAATCAGCCCCAGCATTTT.

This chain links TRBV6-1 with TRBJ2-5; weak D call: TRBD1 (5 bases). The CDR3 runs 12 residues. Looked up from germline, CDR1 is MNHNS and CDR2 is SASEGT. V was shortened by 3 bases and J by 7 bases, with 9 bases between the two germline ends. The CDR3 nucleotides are TGTGCCAGCAGTGATCCAGGGCGGACCCAGTACTTC. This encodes CASSDPGRTQYF.

The DNA for the CDR3 is TGTGCCAGCAGTAGACAGGGGTGGGAGACCCAGTACTTC. It encodes CASSRQGWETQYF. The chain has TRBV6-5 and TRBJ2-5; 8 nucleotides align to TRBD1. Trimming took 5 bases from V and 5 from J; bases not matched to a gene: 4. The germline gives CDR1 MNHEY, CDR2 SVGAGI. CDR3 length: 13 amino acids.

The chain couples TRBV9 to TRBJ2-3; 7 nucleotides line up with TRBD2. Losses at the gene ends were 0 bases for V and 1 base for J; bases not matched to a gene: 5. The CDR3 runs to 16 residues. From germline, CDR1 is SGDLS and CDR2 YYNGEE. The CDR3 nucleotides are TGTGCCAGCAGCGTAGGATTAGCGGGCCGCACAGATACGCAGTATTTT. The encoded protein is CASSVGLAGRTDTQYF. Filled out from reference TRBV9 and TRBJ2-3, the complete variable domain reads DSGVTQTPKHLITATGQRVTLRCSPRSGDLSVYWYQQSLDQGLQFLIQYYNGEERAKGNILERFSAQQFPDLHSELNLSSLELGDSALYFCASSVGLAGRTDTQYFGPGTRLTVL.

Here the CDR3 DNA reads TGTGCCAGCAGCCCCCTGATGTGGACAGCCACCGGGGAGCTGTTTTTT. It specifies CASSPLMWTATGELFF. The J gene is TRBJ2-2, the V gene TRBV7-2, with TRBD1 as a possible D gene (6 bases). Per the germline V gene, CDR1 is SGHTA and CDR2 is FQGNSA. V dropped 5 bases and J dropped 4 bases, with 17 bases sitting between them. This CDR3 is 16 amino acids long.

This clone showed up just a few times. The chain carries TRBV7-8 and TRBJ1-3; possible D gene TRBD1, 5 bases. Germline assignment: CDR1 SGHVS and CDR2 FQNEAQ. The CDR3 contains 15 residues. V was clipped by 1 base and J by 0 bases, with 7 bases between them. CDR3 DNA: TGTGCCAGCAGCTTAGTCACAGGCTCTGGAAACACCATATATTTT. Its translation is CASSLVTGSGNTIYF. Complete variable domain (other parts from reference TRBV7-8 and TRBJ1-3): GAGVSQSPRYKVAKRGQDVALRCDPISGHVSLFWYQQALGQGPEFLTYFQNEAQLDKSGLPSDRFFAERPEGSVSTLKIQRTQQEDSAVYLCASSLVTGSGNTIYFGEGSWLTVV.

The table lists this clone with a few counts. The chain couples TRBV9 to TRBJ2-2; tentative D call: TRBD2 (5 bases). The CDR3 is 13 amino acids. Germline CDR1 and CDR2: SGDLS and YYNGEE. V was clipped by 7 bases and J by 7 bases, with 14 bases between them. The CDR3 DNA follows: TGTGCCAGCGGTCGAGGGTCCGGCGGGGAGCTGTTTTTT. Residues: CASGRGSGGELFF. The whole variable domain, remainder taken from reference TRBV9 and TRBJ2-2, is DSGVTQTPKHLITATGQRVTLRCSPRSGDLSVYWYQQSLDQGLQFLIQYYNGEERAKGNILERFSAQQFPDLHSELNLSSLELGDSALYFCASGRGSGGELFFGEGSRLTVL.

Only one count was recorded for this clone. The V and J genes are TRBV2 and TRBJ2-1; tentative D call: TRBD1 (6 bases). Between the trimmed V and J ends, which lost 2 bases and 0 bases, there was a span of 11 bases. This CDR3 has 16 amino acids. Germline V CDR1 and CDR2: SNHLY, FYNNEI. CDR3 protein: CASSESRGISYNEQFF. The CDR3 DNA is TGTGCCAGCAGTGAATCCAGGGGTATCTCCTACAATGAGCAGTTCTTC.

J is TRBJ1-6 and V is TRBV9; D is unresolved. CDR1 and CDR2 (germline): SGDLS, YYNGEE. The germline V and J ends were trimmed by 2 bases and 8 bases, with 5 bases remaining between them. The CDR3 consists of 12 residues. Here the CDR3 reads CASSVRDSPLHF. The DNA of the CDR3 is TGTGCCAGCAGCGTTCGGGATTCACCCCTCCACTTT.

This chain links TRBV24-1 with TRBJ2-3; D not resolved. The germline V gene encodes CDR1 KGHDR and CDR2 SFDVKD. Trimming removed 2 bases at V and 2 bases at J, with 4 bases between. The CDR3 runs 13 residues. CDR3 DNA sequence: TGTGCCACCAGTGATTCCTACACAGATACGCAGTATTTT. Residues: CATSDSYTDTQYF.

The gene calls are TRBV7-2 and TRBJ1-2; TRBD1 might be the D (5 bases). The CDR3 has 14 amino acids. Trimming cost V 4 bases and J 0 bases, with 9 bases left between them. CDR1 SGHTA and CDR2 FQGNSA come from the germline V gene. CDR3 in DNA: TGTGCCAGCAGCTACGACAGAACTAACTATGGCTACACCTTC. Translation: CASSYDRTNYGYTF.

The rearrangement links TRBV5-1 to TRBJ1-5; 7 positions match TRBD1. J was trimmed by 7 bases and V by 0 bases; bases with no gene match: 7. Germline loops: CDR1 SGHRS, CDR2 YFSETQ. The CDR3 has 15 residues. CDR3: CASSLDTGVGQPQHF. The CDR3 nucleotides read TGCGCCAGCAGCTTGGACACAGGGGTAGGGCAGCCCCAGCATTTT.

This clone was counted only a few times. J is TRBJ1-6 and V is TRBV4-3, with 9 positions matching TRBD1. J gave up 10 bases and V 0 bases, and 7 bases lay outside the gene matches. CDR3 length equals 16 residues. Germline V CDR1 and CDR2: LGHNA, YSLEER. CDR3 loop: CASSQERDRVRSPLHF. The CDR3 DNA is TGCGCCAGCAGCCAAGAGAGGGACAGGGTAAGGTCACCCCTCCACTTT.

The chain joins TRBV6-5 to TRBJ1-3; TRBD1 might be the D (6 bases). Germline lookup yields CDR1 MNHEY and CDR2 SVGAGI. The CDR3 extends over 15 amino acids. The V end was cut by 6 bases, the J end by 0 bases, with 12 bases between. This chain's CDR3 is CASSLDRSSGNTIYF. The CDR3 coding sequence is TGTGCCAGCAGCTTAGACAGGAGCTCTGGAAACACCATATATTTT.

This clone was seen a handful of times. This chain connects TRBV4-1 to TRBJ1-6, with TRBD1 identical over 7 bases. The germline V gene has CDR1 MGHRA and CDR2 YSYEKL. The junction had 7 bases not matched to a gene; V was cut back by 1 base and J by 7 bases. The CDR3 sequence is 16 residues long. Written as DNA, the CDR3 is TGCGCCAGCAGCCAAGGACGGGCCAGGGGGAATTCACCCCTCCACTTT. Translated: CASSQGRARGNSPLHF.

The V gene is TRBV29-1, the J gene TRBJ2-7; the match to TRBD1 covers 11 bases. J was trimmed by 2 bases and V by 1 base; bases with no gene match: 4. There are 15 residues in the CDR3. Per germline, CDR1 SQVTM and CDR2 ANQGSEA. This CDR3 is CSVEGDRGTAYEQYF. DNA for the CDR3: TGCAGCGTTGAAGGGGACAGGGGGACGGCCTACGAGCAGTACTTC.

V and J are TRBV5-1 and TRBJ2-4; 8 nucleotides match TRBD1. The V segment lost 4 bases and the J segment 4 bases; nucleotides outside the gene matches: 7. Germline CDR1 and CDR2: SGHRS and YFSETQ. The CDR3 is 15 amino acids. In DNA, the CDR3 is TGCGCCAGCAGCCCAGGACAGGGCCTTAAAAACATTCAGTACTTC. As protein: CASSPGQGLKNIQYF. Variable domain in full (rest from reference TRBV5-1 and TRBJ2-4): KAGVTQTPRYLIKTRGQQVTLSCSPISGHRSVSWYQQTPGQGLQFLFEYFSETQRNKGNFPGRFSGRQFSNSRSEMNVSTLELGDSALYLCASSPGQGLKNIQYFGAGTRLSVL.

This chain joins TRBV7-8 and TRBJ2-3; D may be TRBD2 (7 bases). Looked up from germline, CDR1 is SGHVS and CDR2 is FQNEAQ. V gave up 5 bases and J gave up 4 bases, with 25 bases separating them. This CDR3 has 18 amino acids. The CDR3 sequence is CASSEDPGGPTSADTQYF. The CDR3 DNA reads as TGTGCCAGCAGCGAAGACCCGGGGGGCCCGACATCAGCAGATACGCAGTATTTT.

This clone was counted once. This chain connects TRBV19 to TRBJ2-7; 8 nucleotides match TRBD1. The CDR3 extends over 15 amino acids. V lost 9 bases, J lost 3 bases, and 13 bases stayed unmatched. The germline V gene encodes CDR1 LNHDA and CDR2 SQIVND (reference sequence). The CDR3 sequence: CARWTGKPLGYEQYF. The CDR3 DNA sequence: TGTGCCAGATGGACAGGGAAGCCCTTAGGCTACGAGCAGTACTTC.

The CDR3 region is CASSDNSGSSYNEQFF. Written as DNA, the CDR3 is TGTGCCAGCAGCGATAATAGCGGGAGCTCCTACAATGAGCAGTTCTTC. This chain uses TRBV5-5 with TRBJ2-1, with TRBD2 identical over 9 bases. This CDR3 is 16 amino acids long. The J segment lost 0 bases and the V segment lost 4 bases, leaving 5 bases of the junction unmatched. CDR1 is SGHKS, CDR2 YYEKEE, per germline (reference sequence).

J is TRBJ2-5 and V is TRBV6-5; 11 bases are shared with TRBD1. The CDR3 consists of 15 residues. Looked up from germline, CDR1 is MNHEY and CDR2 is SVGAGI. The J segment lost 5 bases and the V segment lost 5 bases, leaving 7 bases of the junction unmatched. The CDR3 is CASSPRTGGAETQYF. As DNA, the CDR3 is TGTGCCAGCAGTCCCCGGACAGGGGGCGCGGAGACCCAGTACTTC.

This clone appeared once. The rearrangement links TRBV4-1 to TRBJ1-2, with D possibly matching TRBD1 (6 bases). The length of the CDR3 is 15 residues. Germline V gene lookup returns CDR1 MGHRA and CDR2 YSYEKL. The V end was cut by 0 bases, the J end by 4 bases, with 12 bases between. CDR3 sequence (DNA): TGCGCCAGCAGCCAAGATGCAGGGGCGGCCTATGGCTACACCTTC. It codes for CASSQDAGAAYGYTF.

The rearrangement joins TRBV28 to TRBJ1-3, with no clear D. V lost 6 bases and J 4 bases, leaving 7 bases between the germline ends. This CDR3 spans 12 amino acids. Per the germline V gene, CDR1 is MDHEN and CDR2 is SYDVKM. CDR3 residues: CASSGPGNTIYF. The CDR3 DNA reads TGTGCCAGCAGCGGTCCCGGAAACACCATATATTTT.

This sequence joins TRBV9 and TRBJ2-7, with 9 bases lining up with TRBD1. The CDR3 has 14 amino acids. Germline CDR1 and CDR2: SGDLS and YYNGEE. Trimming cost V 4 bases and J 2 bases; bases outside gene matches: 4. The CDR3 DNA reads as TGTGCCAGCAGCCCAAGACAGGGGGCCTACGAGCAGTACTTC. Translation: CASSPRQGAYEQYF.

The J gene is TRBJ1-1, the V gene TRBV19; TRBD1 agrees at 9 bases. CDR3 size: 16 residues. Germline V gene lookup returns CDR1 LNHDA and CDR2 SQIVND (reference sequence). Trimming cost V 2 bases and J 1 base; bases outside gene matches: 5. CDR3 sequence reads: CASSIYRGQGNTEAFF. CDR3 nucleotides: TGTGCCAGTAGTATATACCGGGGACAGGGGAACACTGAAGCTTTCTTT.

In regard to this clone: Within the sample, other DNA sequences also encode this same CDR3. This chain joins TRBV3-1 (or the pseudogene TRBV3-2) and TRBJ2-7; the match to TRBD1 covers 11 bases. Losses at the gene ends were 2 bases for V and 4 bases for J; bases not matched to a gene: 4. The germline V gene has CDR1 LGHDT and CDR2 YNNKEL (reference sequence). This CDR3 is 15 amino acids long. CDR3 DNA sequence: TGTGCCAGCAGCCAAACGGGGACAGGGGGTTACGAGCAGTACTTC. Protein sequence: CASSQTGTGGYEQYF.

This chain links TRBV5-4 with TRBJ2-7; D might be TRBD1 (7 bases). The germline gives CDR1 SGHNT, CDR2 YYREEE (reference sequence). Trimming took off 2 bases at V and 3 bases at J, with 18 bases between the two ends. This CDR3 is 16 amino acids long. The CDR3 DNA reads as TGTGCCAGCAGCTTTGGAGGGGGCGGTTTGGACTACGAGCAGTACTTC. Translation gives CASSFGGGGLDYEQYF.

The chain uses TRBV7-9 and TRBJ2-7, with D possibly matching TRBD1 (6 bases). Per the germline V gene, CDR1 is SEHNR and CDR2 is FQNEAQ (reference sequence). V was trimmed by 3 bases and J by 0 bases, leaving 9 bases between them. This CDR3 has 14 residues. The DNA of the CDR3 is TGTGCCAGCAGCTTTACAGGGAGCTCCTACGAGCAGTACTTC. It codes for CASSFTGSSYEQYF.